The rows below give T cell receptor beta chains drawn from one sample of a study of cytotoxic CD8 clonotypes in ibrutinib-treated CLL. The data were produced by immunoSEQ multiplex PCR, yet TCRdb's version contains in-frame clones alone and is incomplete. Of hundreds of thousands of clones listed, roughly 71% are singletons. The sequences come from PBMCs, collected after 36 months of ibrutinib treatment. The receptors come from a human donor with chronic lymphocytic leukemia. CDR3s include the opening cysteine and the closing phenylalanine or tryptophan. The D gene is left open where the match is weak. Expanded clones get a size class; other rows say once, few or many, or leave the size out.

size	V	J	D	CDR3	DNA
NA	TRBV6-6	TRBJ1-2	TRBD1	CASRDRGLSGYTF	TGTGCCAGCAGGGACAGGGGGCTTTCTGGCTACACCTTC
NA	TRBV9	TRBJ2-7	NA	CASSDDSPYEQYF	TGTGCCAGCAGCGACGACAGTCCTTACGAGCAGTACTTC
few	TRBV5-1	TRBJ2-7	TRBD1	CASSLRGPNYEQYF	TGCGCCAGCAGCTTGAGGGGGCCCAACTACGAGCAGTACTTC
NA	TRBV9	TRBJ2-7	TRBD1	CASSAGTGDYEQYF	TGTGCCAGCAGCGCCGGGACAGGGGACTACGAGCAGTACTTC
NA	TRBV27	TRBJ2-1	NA	CASKVEGGYNEQFF	TGTGCCAGCAAAGTCGAGGGGGGTTACAATGAGCAGTTCTTC
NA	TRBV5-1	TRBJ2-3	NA	CASRRGGTTDTQYF	TGCGCCAGTAGGCGGGGAGGTACCACAGATACGCAGTATTTT
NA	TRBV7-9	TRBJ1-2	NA	CASSLSTGRSRGYTF	TGTGCCAGCAGCTTATCTACAGGGAGGTCTCGGGGCTACACCTTC
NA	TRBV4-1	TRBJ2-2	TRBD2	CASSQHRLAGVSWDGELFF	TGCGCCAGCAGCCAGCACCGACTAGCGGGGGTCTCCTGGGACGGGGAGCTGTTTTTT
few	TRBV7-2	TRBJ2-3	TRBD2	CASILAGPSTDTQYF	TGTGCCAGCATCCTAGCGGGGCCTAGCACAGATACGCAGTATTTT
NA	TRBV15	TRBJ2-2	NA	CATRRRGTGELFF	TGTGCCACCAGGAGGAGGGGGACCGGGGAGCTGTTTTTT
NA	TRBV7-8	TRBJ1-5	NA	CASSISEGWGQPQHF	TGTGCCAGCAGCATCTCAGAGGGCTGGGGGCAGCCCCAGCATTTT
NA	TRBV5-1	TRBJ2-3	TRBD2	CASSLTSGGLDTDTQYF	TGCGCCAGCAGCTTGACTAGCGGGGGGCTAGACACAGATACGCAGTATTTT
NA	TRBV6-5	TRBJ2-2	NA	CASRPISGELFF	TGTGCCAGCCGGCCAATTTCTGGGGAGCTGTTTTTT
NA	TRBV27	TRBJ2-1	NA	CASSLGRSSYNEQFF	TGTGCCAGCAGTTTAGGGCGTAGCTCCTACAATGAGCAGTTCTTC
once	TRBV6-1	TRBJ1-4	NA	CASSEVRSAGEKLFF	TGTGCCAGCAGTGAGGTGCGATCCGCAGGTGAAAAACTGTTTTTT
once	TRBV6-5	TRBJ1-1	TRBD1	CASSTQGAVTEAFF	TGTGCCAGCAGTACACAGGGGGCTGTTACTGAAGCTTTCTTT
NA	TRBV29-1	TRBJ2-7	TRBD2	CSASPGGGYLHEQYF	TGCAGCGCTTCCCCGGGGGGGGGTTACCTCCACGAGCAGTACTTC
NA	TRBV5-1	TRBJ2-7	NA	CASSLAGSGQYF	TGCGCCAGCAGCTTGGCCGGGTCGGGGCAGTACTTC
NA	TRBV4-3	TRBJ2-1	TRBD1	CASSPLLQGARSGEQFF	TGCGCCAGCAGCCCCCTTTTACAGGGGGCCAGGTCTGGTGAGCAGTTCTTC
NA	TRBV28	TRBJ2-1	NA	CASSITSWGNEQFF	TGTGCCAGCAGTATTACATCCTGGGGCAATGAGCAGTTCTTC
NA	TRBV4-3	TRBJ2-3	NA	CASSHTARPDTQYF	TGCGCCAGCAGCCATACCGCCCGGCCAGATACGCAGTATTTT
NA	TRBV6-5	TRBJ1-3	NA	CASSFRTVGNTIYF	TGTGCCAGCAGTTTCAGGACGGTTGGAAACACCATATATTTT
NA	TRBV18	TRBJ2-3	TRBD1	CASSPRDRGTDTQYF	TGTGCCAGCTCACCACGGGACAGGGGCACAGATACGCAGTATTTT
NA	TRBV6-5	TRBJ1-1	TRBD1	CASSYSSTGSNTEAFF	TGTGCCAGCAGTTACTCTTCGACAGGGTCGAACACTGAAGCTTTCTTT
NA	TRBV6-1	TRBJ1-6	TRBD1	CASIIDRAENSPLHF	TGTGCCAGCATAATCGACAGGGCAGAGAATTCACCCCTCCACTTT
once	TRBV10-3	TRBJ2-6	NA	CAISVLWGSGANVLTF	TGTGCCATCAGTGTCCTATGGGGATCTGGGGCCAACGTCCTGACTTTC
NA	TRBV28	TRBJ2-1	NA	CASSLWRRGFSLYNEQFF	TGTGCCAGCAGTTTATGGCGGAGGGGCTTTTCTTTGTACAATGAGCAGTTCTTC
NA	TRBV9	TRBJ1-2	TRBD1	CASSPQGGLDYGYTF	TGTGCCAGCAGCCCCCAGGGGGGCCTAGACTATGGCTACACCTTC
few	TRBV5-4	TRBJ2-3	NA	CASSLPLAKDTQYF	TGTGCCAGCAGCTTGCCCCTAGCCAAAGATACGCAGTATTTT
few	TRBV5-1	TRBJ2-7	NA	CASRIKGGLTYEQYF	TGCGCCAGCAGAATCAAGGGGGGTCTAACCTACGAGCAGTACTTC
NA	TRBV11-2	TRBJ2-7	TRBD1	CASSHTGVEQYF	TGTGCCAGCAGCCACACAGGGGTCGAGCAGTACTTC
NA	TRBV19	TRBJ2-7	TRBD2	CASSIPGLAEYEQYF	TGTGCCAGTAGTATACCGGGACTAGCTGAATACGAGCAGTACTTC
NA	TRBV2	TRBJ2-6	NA	CASGLLSGANVLTF	TGTGCCAGCGGTCTCCTCTCTGGGGCCAACGTCCTGACTTTC
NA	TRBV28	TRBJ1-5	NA	CASSLRINQPQHF	TGTGCCAGCAGTTTAAGGATCAATCAGCCCCAGCATTTT
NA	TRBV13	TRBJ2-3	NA	CASSLLRVGDTQYF	TGTGCCAGCAGCTTACTTCGGGTAGGGGATACGCAGTATTTT
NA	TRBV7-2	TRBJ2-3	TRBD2	CASSGTGLRDTDTQYF	TGTGCCAGCAGCGGAACGGGACTACGCGACACAGATACGCAGTATTTT
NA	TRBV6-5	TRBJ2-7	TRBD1	CASSSPGTGGYEQYF	TGTGCCAGCAGCTCCCCCGGGACAGGGGGCTACGAGCAGTACTTC
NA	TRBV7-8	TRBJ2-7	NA	CASSLTEQYF	TGTGCCAGCAGCCTAACTGAGCAGTACTTC
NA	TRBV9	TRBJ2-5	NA	CASSAGTGRETQYF	TGTGCCAGCAGCGCCGGGACTGGAAGAGAGACCCAGTACTTC
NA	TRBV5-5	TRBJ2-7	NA	CASSWDTSYEQYF	TGTGCCAGCAGCTGGGACACCTCCTACGAGCAGTACTTC
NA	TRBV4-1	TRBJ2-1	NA	CASSQGTASSYNEQFF	TGCGCCAGCAGCCAAGGCACCGCGAGCTCCTACAATGAGCAGTTCTTC
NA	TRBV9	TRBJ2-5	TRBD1	CASSGAPRDRRGTQYF	TGTGCCAGCAGCGGCGCGCCCCGGGACAGGCGGGGGACCCAGTACTTC
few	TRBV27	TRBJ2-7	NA	CASSSSPGGYEQYF	TGTGCCAGCAGTTCTTCACCCGGGGGATACGAGCAGTACTTC
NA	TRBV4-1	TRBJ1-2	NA	CASSIRAGDGLGYTF	TGCGCCAGCAGCATCCGCGCCGGGGACGGTCTTGGCTACACCTTC
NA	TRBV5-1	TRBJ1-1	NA	CASRGADLNTEAFF	TGCGCCAGCAGGGGGGCAGACCTGAACACTGAAGCTTTCTTT
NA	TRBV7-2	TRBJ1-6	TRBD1	CASRGTGFNSPLHF	TGTGCCAGCAGGGGGACAGGTTTCAATTCACCCCTCCACTTT
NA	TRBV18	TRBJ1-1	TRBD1	CASSRGQGVEAFF	TGTGCCAGCTCACGGGGACAGGGGGTTGAAGCTTTCTTT